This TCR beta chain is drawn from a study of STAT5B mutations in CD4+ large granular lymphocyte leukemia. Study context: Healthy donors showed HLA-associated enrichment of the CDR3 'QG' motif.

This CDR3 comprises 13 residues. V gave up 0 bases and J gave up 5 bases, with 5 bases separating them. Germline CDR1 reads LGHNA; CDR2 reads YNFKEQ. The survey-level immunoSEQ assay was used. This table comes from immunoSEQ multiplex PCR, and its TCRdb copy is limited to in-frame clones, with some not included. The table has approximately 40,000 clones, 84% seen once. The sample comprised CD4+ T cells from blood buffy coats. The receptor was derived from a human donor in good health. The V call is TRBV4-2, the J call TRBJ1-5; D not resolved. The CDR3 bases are TGTGCCAGCAGCCAAGATTGGGATCAGCCCCAGCATTTT. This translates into CASSQDWDQPQHF.